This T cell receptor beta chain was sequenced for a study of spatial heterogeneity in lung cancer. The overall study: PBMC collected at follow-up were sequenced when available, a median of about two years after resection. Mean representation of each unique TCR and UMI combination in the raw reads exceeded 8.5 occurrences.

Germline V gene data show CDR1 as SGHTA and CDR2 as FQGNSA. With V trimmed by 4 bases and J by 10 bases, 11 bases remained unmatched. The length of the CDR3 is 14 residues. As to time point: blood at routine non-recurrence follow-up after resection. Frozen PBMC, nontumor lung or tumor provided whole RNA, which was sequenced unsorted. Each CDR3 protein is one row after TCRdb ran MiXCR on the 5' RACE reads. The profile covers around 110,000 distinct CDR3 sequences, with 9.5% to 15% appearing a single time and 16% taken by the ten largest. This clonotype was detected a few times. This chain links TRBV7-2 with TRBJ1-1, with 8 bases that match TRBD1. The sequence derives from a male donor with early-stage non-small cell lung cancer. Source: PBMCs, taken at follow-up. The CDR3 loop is CASSSQGTGLRAFF. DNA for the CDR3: TGTGCCAGCAGCTCTCAAGGGACAGGTCTAAGAGCTTTCTTT.